The T cell receptor (beta chain) under discussion was sequenced for a study of STAT5B mutations in CD4+ large granular lymphocyte leukemia (dated by TCRdb to 2022 to 2024). Looking at the study overall: Among healthy controls, the CDR3 'QG' motif was associated with a particular HLA allele. The study compared the TCRbeta repertoires of patients with CD4+ T-cell large granular lymphocyte leukemia against those of healthy blood donors. The purity of purified fractions was confirmed by flow cytometry on FACSCanto II or FACSVerse to exceed 95% among lymphocytes. Results the study describes overall, beyond this receptor: The data were not HLA-matched, and the relatively small sample size could explain the higher clonality seen in CD4+ compared with CD8+ T-LGLL. Each patient's main leukemic clonotypes were private, but around 27% of these clonotypes showed up at low frequency in the non-leukemic repertoires of other patients. CD4-sorted patient repertoires appeared more clonal than healthy CD4+ repertoires, and this difference persisted after removing the putative leukemic clones. Enrichment of TRBV06-family usage was observed among the top patient clones (8/27) relative to healthy controls (2/35).

Deletion took 4 bases off V and 6 bases off J, with a span of 15 bases between the germline ends. The CDR3 sequence holds 14 residues, the cysteine and phenylalanine included. The CDR3 DNA has 42 bases and is translated from base 1. The germline V gene gives CDR1 as SQVTM and CDR2 as ANQGSEA. The table lists this clone with a count of one. Which antigen it targets is not known. There are no base qualities to consult, and no much larger clone falls within one base. Buffy coats from 35 to 45 blood donors, supplied by the Finnish Red Cross blood service, were used as healthy controls. All TCR-sequenced material derived from peripheral blood: patient blood samples and healthy donor buffy coats. Ficoll-Hypaque gradient centrifugation was used to isolate peripheral blood mononuclear cells. CD4+ cells were purified magnetically from the buffy coats of healthy controls. The Gentra Puregene Cell and Tissue kit was used to extract genomic DNA, and a Qubit 2.0 fluorometer was used to measure the amount of genomic DNA.

The immunoSEQ assay at survey resolution was applied to genomic DNA for sequencing of TCRbeta rearrangements. The study's own analysis went as follows. A lowest detectable productive clonotype frequency of 2.59 x 10-5 was observed in the TCR sequencing data. Only productive TCRbeta rearrangements, defined as complete and in-frame sequences, were included in the analyses. Sample clonality was computed as Simpson clonality in the immunoSEQ Analyzer version 3.0. Based on frequency, clones were grouped as very rare, small, medium, large (1-20%) or hyperexpanded (>20%). OLGA 1.2.3 estimated generation probabilities, VDJtools produced V-gene circos plots, VDJdb was queried for specificities, and GLIPH identified CDR3 motifs. TCRdb re-hosts the immuneACCESS table, in-frame sequences only. Its copies lack some clones; in the studies checked, an unresolved V gene accounts for under half of them, and the cause for the rest is not known. That table supplies the V and J calls and clone size; D and trimming were determined from the DNA. Here the sample has roughly 30,000 clones; about 88% occur a single time. The ten largest clones take up 0.4% to 0.5% of the sample.

The sequence is built from TRBV29-1 and TRBJ2-2; no D segment can be confidently identified. The sample taken for sequencing was CD4+ T cells from blood buffy coats. The clonotype comes from a human donor in good health. The sequenced DNA: TGCAGCGTTGGCACTTTGAAGGGTGCCGGGGAGCTGTTTTTT. This yields the protein CSVGTLKGAGELFF.